These 5 T cell receptor beta chains were sequenced from one sample in a study of CD8+CD57+ T cells in acquired aplastic anemia. According to the study, genomic DNA was the template for TCR beta VDJ and CDR3 profiling. Via MiXCR, TCRdb re-called the reads, giving one row per CDR3 protein. The table shows 150,000 to 200,000 distinct CDR3 sequences, with 45% to 55% occurring only once. All patients picked for sequencing had shown, by flow cytometry, an expansion of CD8+CD57+ cells. The sample comprised sorted CD4+, CD8+, or CD8+CD57+ T cells (not recorded which) from PBMCs. These receptors were collected from a human donor with aplastic anemia.

The rearrangement uses TRBV20-1 and TRBJ2-1, with 10 bases lining up with TRBD2. Germline V gene lookup returns CDR1 DFQATT and CDR2 SNEGSKA (reference sequence). This CDR3 has 13 amino acids. Here the CDR3 DNA reads TGCAGGGGATTACTAGCGGGACACAATGAGCAGTTCTTC. Amino acid sequence: CRGLLAGHNEQFF.

For this clonotype: The junction shows a germline mismatch at one end, possibly a read error. The V call is TRBV11-2, the J call TRBJ1-6, with D uncertain. The CDR3 runs 18 residues. The germline CDR1 and CDR2 sequences are SGHAT and FQNNGV. This CDR3 is CASSSSRGLAGSNSPLHF. CDR3 bases: TGCGCCAGCAGCTCGTCCCGCGGACTAGCGGGCTCTAATTCACCCCTCCACTTT.

Turning to this clonotype: Without the conserved terminal phenylalanine or tryptophan, this CDR3 likely stems from a read error. The chain combines TRBV25-1 with TRBJ1-1, with 8 nucleotides matching TRBD1. This CDR3 region has 15 residues. Germline V gene lookup returns CDR1 MGHDK and CDR2 SYGVNS. V shed 3 bases and J 4 bases; nucleotides not matched to a gene: 7. CDR3 sequence reads: CASSEFGDRSTEAFL. The CDR3 DNA is TGTGCCAGCAGTGAGTTCGGGGACAGGTCCACTGAAGCTTTCCTT.

Of note for this clonotype: This may be a read error: a much more frequent sequence differs by one nucleotide. This sequence joins TRBV19 and TRBJ1-2; 7 bases align to TRBD1. In germline, CDR1 is LNHDA, CDR2 SQIVND (reference sequence). The CDR3 has 17 residues. The junction had 31 bases not matched to a gene; V was cut back by 10 bases and J by 14 bases. CDR3 bases: TGTGCCAATACCAAAGGGGTCCCGGGACAGAGCACCCGAGATGGGACCTTC. Amino acid sequence: CANTKGVPGQSTRDGTF. Complete variable domain (other parts from reference TRBV19 and TRBJ1-2): DGGITQSPKYLFRKEGQNVTLSCEQNLNHDAMYWYRQDPGQGLRLIYYSQIVNDFQKGDIAEGYSVSREKKESFPLTVTSAQKNPTAFYLCANTKGVPGQSTRDGTFGSGTRLTVV.

Of note for this clonotype: The germline gene is not matched at one end of the junction; a read error may be the cause. The chain couples TRBV4-1 to TRBJ2-7; 8 bases line up with TRBD1. Germline V CDR1 and CDR2: MGHRA, YSYEKL. The CDR3 is 18 amino acids. CDR3 DNA sequence: TGCGCTAGCAGCCAAGAACCCCCCTCGGGGACAGGACTCTACGAGCAGTACTTC. Protein sequence: CASSQEPPSGTGLYEQYF.